The rows below give T cell receptor beta chains drawn from one sample of a study of T cell repertoires in cytomegalovirus infection. These TCRs are of unknown antigen specificity. MiXCR was run by TCRdb on the reads, yielding one entry per CDR3 protein. Counted here are roughly 990,000 distinct CDR3 sequences, under 40% occurring once; the ten biggest clones make up around 15%. The material sequenced was cultured CD8+ T cells from PBMCs, taken from culture after CMV antigen stimulation. These receptor sequences come from a human donor in good health (CMV status not recorded). Some clones in this sample may be carry-over from other donors' samples. Each CDR3 is given with its conserved first and last residue. The D gene is left open where the match is weak. Clone size is shown for a subset of rows, as once, few, many or a class of expanded clone.

>few|TRBD1|TRBJ1-6|TRBV5-6
TGTGCCAGCAGCCCGGACAGGAGAACCAGCTCCTATAATTCACCCCTCCACTTT
CASSPDRRTSSYNSPLHF
>-|TRBD1|TRBJ1-5|TRBV28
TGTGCCAGCCGGGACAGGGGACAGCCCCAGCATTTT
CASRDRGQPQHF
>-|-|TRBJ2-7|TRBV6-6
TGTGCCAGCAGTTACTCGGCAGGGGATTTCAACGAGCAGTACTTC
CASSYSAGDFNEQYF
>-|TRBD1|TRBJ2-5|TRBV24-1
TGTGCCACCAGCGCCGGGACAGGTCCACCGGGATCAAGAGAGACCCAGTACTTC
CATSAGTGPPGSRETQYF
>few|TRBD1|TRBJ2-2|TRBV24-1
TGTGCCACCAGTGATTTGCAGGGGGCGAACACCGGGGAGCTGTTTTTT
CATSDLQGANTGELFF
>few|TRBD2|TRBJ2-2|TRBV11-2
TGTGCCAGCAGCTCAGGACTAGCGGGGGGGCACACCGGGGAGCTGTTTTTT
CASSSGLAGGHTGELFF
>many|-|TRBJ2-3|TRBV9
TGTGCCAGCAGCGCCAGACTCACAGATACGCAGTATTTT
CASSARLTDTQYF
>few|-|TRBJ1-1|TRBV7-9
TGTGCCAGCAGCCCACCCGGGCTCCTGGCTGAAGCTTTCTTT
CASSPPGLLAEAFF
>-|-|TRBJ1-5|TRBV7-2
TGTGCCAGCAGCTTACTCCACAACTTCGAGGGGCAGCCCCAGCATTTT
CASSLLHNFEGQPQHF
>many|-|TRBJ2-7|TRBV6-1
TGTGCCAGCAGTGAGCGACAGGTGGGCTCCTACGAGCAGTACTTC
CASSERQVGSYEQYF
>once|-|TRBJ1-1|TRBV11-2
TGTGCCAGCAGCTTAAATTGGGGCGACACTGAAGCTTTCTTT
CASSLNWGDTEAFF
>-|-|TRBJ2-6|TRBV10-2
TGCGCCTCCTTCGGACGCTCTAACTCTGGGGCCAACGTCCTGACTTTC
CASFGRSNSGANVLTF
>-|-|TRBJ2-1|TRBV4-1
TGCGCCAGCAGCCAAGGCCAGCTCTTACTAAATGAGCAGTTCTTC
CASSQGQLLLNEQFF
>many|-|TRBJ2-1|TRBV7-8
TGTGCCAGCAGGATGGGAGCAGCGGGTGACTACAATGAGCAGTTCTTC
CASRMGAAGDYNEQFF
>few|-|TRBJ2-4|TRBV11-3
TGTGCCAGCAGCTCCCGAGACGGAAACATTCAGTACTTC
CASSSRDGNIQYF
>few|-|TRBJ2-2|TRBV7-9
TGTGCCAGCGCTCACTCGGGGCAGACCGGGGAGCTGTTTTTT
CASAHSGQTGELFF
>few|-|TRBJ2-3|TRBV5-4
TGTGCCAGCAGCCGGCCCCGGGGCACAGATACGCAGTATTTT
CASSRPRGTDTQYF
>many|TRBD2|TRBJ2-1|TRBV7-8
TGTGCCAGCAGCTCCGGACTAGCGGGGGATTCCTACAATGAGCAGTTCTTC
CASSSGLAGDSYNEQFF
>few|TRBD1|TRBJ2-5|TRBV5-5
TGTGCCAGCAGCCCCCGACAGGGGAGAGAGACCCAGTACTTC
CASSPRQGRETQYF
>-|TRBD1|TRBJ1-2|TRBV9
TGTGGGGACAGCCCCGGTCAGCCTTATGGCTACACCTTC
CGDSPGQPYGYTF
>few|TRBD1|TRBJ2-1|TRBV12-3/TRBV12-4
TGTGCCAGCAGTCCCCGACAGGGCTGGGGCCTCAATGAGCAGTTCTTC
CASSPRQGWGLNEQFF
>many|-|TRBJ2-2|TRBV12-3/TRBV12-4
TGTGCCAGCAGTGTGGGACGGAACACCGGGGAGCTGTTTTTT
CASSVGRNTGELFF
>-|TRBD1|TRBJ2-6|TRBV6-2/TRBV6-3
TGTGCCAGCAGCTCTTGGGACAGGGGGACCGGGGCCAACGTCCTGACTTTC
CASSSWDRGTGANVLTF
>few|-|TRBJ2-1|TRBV12-3/TRBV12-4
TGTGCCAGCAGTTTCAGGGAGCAGTTCTTC
CASSFREQFF
>-|-|TRBJ2-1|TRBV28
TGTGCCAGCAGTTTGTCAGCCCCGATCTCCTACAATGAGCAGTTCTTC
CASSLSAPISYNEQFF
>few|TRBD1|TRBJ1-1|TRBV5-1
TGCGCCAGCAGCTCCCCACAGGGGGGGGGGAACACTGAAGCTTTCTTT
CASSSPQGGGNTEAFF
>many|-|TRBJ2-1|TRBV7-8
TGTGCCAGCAGCTTAGTACAGATATACAATGAGCAGTTCTTC
CASSLVQIYNEQFF
>many|-|TRBJ2-7|TRBV7-9
TGTGCCAGCAGCTTAGTAATGGCCGACTCGAAGCAGTACTTC
CASSLVMADSKQYF